These T cell receptor beta chains were read from a single sample in a study of shared clonotypes between healthy human individuals. Clones were read by immunoSEQ multiplex PCR, and TCRdb kept only the in-frame ones, dropping some. The sample has under 850,000 clones, 72% seen once. Sequences were obtained from memory CD4+ T cells sorted from blood. The receptors stem from a woman under 40 in good health. The CDR3 runs from the conserved cysteine through the conserved F or W. D genes are given only for firm matches. Clone size, where shown, is once, few, many, or a class for clones that have expanded.

d_gene	j_gene	v_gene	abundance	CDR3nt	CDR3aa
-	TRBJ1-5	TRBV11-2	-	TGTGCCAGCAGCTTGCGAAGGGGGGATCAGCCCCAGCATTTT	CASSLRRGDQPQHF
-	TRBJ2-5	TRBV7-8	-	TGTGCCAGCAGCTACAACTCAGAGGGGGAGACCCAGTACTTC	CASSYNSEGETQYF
-	TRBJ2-3	TRBV5-1	-	TGCGCCAGCAGCTACGAAACAGATACGCAGTATTTT	CASSYETDTQYF
-	TRBJ1-2	TRBV7-9	-	TGTGCCAGCAGCTCCACTCAGGGCAGACTGGGCACCTTC	CASSSTQGRLGTF
-	TRBJ2-2	TRBV6-5	-	TGTGCCAGCAGGGGGACGCTGAACACCGGGGAGCTGTTTTTT	CASRGTLNTGELFF
-	TRBJ1-1	TRBV5-8	-	TGTGCCAGCAGCTTGGGGTTTGGGAACACTGAAGCTTTCTTT	CASSLGFGNTEAFF
-	TRBJ1-5	TRBV5-8	-	TGTGCCAGCAGCCCGAGGTGGGATCAGCCCCAGCATTTT	CASSPRWDQPQHF
-	TRBJ1-5	TRBV2	-	TGTGCCAGCATCCTTGGACGGGAGAGAGAGCCCCAGCATTTT	CASILGREREPQHF
TRBD1	TRBJ1-1	TRBV5-1	-	TGCGCCAGCTCTCCGGGACAGGGGGCTGAAGCTTTCTTT	CASSPGQGAEAFF
-	TRBJ1-2	TRBV7-9	few	TGTGCCAGCAGCTTAGCCGGAGGGAGAGGTCGGGAAGGCTACACCTTC	CASSLAGGRGREGYTF
-	TRBJ2-3	TRBV7-9	-	TGTGCCAGCAGCCTGGACTGGGGCAGGGAGGGCACAGATACGCAGTATTTT	CASSLDWGREGTDTQYF